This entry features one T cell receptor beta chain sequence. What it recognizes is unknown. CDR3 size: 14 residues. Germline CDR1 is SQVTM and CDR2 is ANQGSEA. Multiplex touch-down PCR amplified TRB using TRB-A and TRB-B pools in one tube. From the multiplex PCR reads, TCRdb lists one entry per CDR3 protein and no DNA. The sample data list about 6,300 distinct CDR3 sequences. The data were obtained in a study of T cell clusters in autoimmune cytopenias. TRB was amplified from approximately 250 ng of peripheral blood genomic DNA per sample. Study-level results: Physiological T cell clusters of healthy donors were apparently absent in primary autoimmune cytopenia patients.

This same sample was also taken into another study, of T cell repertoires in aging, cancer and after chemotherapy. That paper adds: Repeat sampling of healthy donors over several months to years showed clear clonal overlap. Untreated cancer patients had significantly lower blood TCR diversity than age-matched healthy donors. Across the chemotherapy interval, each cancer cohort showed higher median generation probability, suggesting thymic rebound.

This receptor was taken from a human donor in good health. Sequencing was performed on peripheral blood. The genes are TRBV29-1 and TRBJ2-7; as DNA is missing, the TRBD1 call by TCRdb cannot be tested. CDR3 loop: CSVRGGDRGQGQYF.